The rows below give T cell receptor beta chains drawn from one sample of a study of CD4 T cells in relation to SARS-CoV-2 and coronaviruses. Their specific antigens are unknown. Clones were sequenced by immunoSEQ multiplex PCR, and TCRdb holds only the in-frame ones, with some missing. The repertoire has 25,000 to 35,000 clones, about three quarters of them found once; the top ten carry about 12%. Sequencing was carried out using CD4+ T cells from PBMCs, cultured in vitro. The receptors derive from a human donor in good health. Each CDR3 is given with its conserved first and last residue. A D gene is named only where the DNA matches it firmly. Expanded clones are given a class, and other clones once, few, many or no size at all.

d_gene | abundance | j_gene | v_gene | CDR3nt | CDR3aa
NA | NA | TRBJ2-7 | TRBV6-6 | TGTGCCAGCAGCGGGGGCTACAGGAGCTACGAGCAGTACTTC | CASSGGYRSYEQYF
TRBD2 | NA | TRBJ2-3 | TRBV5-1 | TGCGCCAGCAGCTGGGCGGGAGGGCGGGATACGCAGTATTTT | CASSWAGGRDTQYF
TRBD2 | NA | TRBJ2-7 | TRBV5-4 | TGTGCCAGCAGCTTAACTAGCGGGGGAACCTACGAGCAGTACTTC | CASSLTSGGTYEQYF
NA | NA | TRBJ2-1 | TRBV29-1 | TGCAGCGTTCGTACTACCTTTGGGGCGAGCTCCTACAATGAGCAGTTCTTC | CSVRTTFGASSYNEQFF
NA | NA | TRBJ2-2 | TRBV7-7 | TGTGCTAGCAGCCGGACAGTGGGGGCCGGGGAGCTGTTTTTT | CASSRTVGAGELFF
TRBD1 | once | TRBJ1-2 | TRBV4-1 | TGCGCCAGCAGCCAAGGACAGGGCGGTGGGGGCTACACCTTC | CASSQGQGGGGYTF
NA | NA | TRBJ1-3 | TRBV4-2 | TGTGCCAGCAGCCAAGATCCGTGGGGGTCCGGAAACACCATATATTTT | CASSQDPWGSGNTIYF
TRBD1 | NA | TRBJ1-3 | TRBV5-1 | TGCGCCAGCAGACCCACAGGGGTCGGAAACACCATATATTTT | CASRPTGVGNTIYF
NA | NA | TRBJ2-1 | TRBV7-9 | TGTGCCAGCAGCTTAGAGGGGGGATCCTACAATGAGCAGTTCTTC | CASSLEGGSYNEQFF
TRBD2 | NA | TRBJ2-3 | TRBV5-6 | TGTGCCAGCAGCTTGAGGCGGGGGAGGACAGATACGCAGTATTTT | CASSLRRGRTDTQYF
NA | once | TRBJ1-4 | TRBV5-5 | TGTGCCAGCAGCGAGACCCCCGCAACTAATGAAAAACTGTTTTTT | CASSETPATNEKLFF
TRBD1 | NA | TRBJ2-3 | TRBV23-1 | TGCGCCAGCAGTCAATCCCGGACAGGGATCGCAGATACGCAGTATTTT | CASSQSRTGIADTQYF
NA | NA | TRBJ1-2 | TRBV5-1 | TGCGCCAGCAGCCCCGGGGGGGGTCTCGCCTATGGCTACACCTTC | CASSPGGGLAYGYTF
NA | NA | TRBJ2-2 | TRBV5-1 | TGCGCCAGCAGCTTGGGGATAGCTCCCGGGGAGCTGTTTTTT | CASSLGIAPGELFF
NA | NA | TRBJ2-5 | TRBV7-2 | TGTGCCAGCAGCAACCAAGAGACCCAGTACTTC | CASSNQETQYF
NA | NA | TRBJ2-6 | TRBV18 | TGTGCCAGCTCACCATTAGGTACTGGGGCCAACGTCCTGACTTTC | CASSPLGTGANVLTF
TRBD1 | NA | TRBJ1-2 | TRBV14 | TGTGCCAGCAGCTACACCGGGACAGTAGGCTACACCTTC | CASSYTGTVGYTF
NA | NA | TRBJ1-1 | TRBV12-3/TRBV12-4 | TGTGCCAGCAGTTTAAGTGGGGGAACTGAAGCTTTCTTT | CASSLSGGTEAFF